The rows below give T cell receptor beta chains drawn from one sample of a study of blood T cell repertoires in COVID-19. Some clones are missing from TCRdb's copy, which holds only in-frame ones; the method was immunoSEQ multiplex PCR. The table includes 150,000 to 200,000 clones, roughly 82% detected once. The sequenced sample consisted of PBMCs or T cells enriched from blood (not recorded which). The source of these receptors is a woman in her sixties or seventies with acute COVID-19. Each CDR3 is given with its conserved first and last residue. D genes are given only for firm matches. Where a row states a size, it is once, few, many or the class of an expanded clone; other rows omit it.

J: TRBJ2-1
V: TRBV28
D: NA
size: few
DNA: TGTGCCAGCTTGACTCCGGACAGCAACAATGAGCAGTTCTTC
CDR3: CASLTPDSNNEQFF

J: TRBJ2-5
V: TRBV11-2
D: NA
size: NA
DNA: TGTGCCAGCAGTTGGGAGGTCCAAGAGACCCAGTACTTC
CDR3: CASSWEVQETQYF

J: TRBJ1-1
V: TRBV7-2
D: NA
size: once
DNA: TGTGCCAGCAGCTTATGGGGCAGGGCGAACACTGAAGCTTTCTTT
CDR3: CASSLWGRANTEAFF

J: TRBJ1-1
V: TRBV5-1
D: TRBD1
size: NA
DNA: TGCGCCAGCAGCTTCGGACCCCGGGACAGCGGAGCGCCGAACACTGAAGCTTTCTTT
CDR3: CASSFGPRDSGAPNTEAFF

J: TRBJ2-2
V: TRBV28
D: TRBD1
size: NA
DNA: TGTGCCAGCAGTTTAAGGTCGGCAGGGGGTTTCGCCGGGGAGCTGTTTTTT
CDR3: CASSLRSAGGFAGELFF

J: TRBJ2-2
V: TRBV2
D: TRBD1
size: NA
DNA: TGTGCCAGCCAAGACAGGGTTGACACCGGGGAGCTGTTTTTT
CDR3: CASQDRVDTGELFF

J: TRBJ1-1
V: TRBV4-2
D: NA
size: NA
DNA: TGTGCCAGCAGCCAAGATCAAAGGGGGACTGAAGCTTTCTTT
CDR3: CASSQDQRGTEAFF

J: TRBJ1-2
V: TRBV9
D: TRBD1
size: few
DNA: TGTGCCAGCAGCGTCCTATTAGGGACAGGGGAAGGCTACACCTTC
CDR3: CASSVLLGTGEGYTF

J: TRBJ1-1
V: TRBV2
D: TRBD1
size: NA
DNA: TGTGCCAGCAGTAGGGGGCGCGACACTGAAGCTTTCTTT
CDR3: CASSRGRDTEAFF

J: TRBJ1-4
V: TRBV7-2
D: TRBD1
size: NA
DNA: TGTGCCAGCGGCCCGGGACAGGGTGAAAAACTGTTTTTT
CDR3: CASGPGQGEKLFF

J: TRBJ2-1
V: TRBV27
D: NA
size: once
DNA: TGTGCCAGCAGTTACACAGGGTATGAGCAGTTCTTC
CDR3: CASSYTGYEQFF

J: TRBJ1-1
V: TRBV7-8
D: NA
size: many
DNA: TGTGCCAGCAGCTTAGGAACCGAGTGGAGGAACACTGAAGCTTTCTTT
CDR3: CASSLGTEWRNTEAFF

J: TRBJ1-5
V: TRBV28
D: TRBD1
size: NA
DNA: TGTGCCAGCAGGATCCACAGGGGCCCCCTTAGCAATCAGCCCCAGCATTTT
CDR3: CASRIHRGPLSNQPQHF

J: TRBJ2-1
V: TRBV7-2
D: NA
size: NA
DNA: TGTGCCAGCAGCTCCCTGGAGGGAAATGAGCAGTTCTTC
CDR3: CASSSLEGNEQFF

J: TRBJ1-2
V: TRBV7-2
D: NA
size: NA
DNA: TGTGCCACTCCATGGGGCGAAGAATATGGCTACACCTTC
CDR3: CATPWGEEYGYTF

J: TRBJ2-2
V: TRBV6-2/TRBV6-3
D: NA
size: NA
DNA: TGTGCCAGCAACCCGAGTCGGGGAAATACCGGGGAGCTGTTTTTT
CDR3: CASNPSRGNTGELFF

J: TRBJ2-2
V: TRBV7-9
D: NA
size: NA
DNA: TGTGCCAGCACCATATCCGGGGAGCTGTTTTTT
CDR3: CASTISGELFF

J: TRBJ1-6
V: TRBV4-3
D: NA
size: once
DNA: TGCGCCAGCAGCCAAGGGGGGGTTAATCATAATTCACCCCTCCACTTT
CDR3: CASSQGGVNHNSPLHF

J: TRBJ2-1
V: TRBV10-3
D: NA
size: NA
DNA: TGTGCCATCAACTCGGGGTATAGCGAGGGTGAGCAGTTCTTC
CDR3: CAINSGYSEGEQFF

J: TRBJ2-5
V: TRBV6-2/TRBV6-3
D: NA
size: NA
DNA: TGTGCCAGCAGTTTGAGAGCGGAGACCCAGTACTTC
CDR3: CASSLRAETQYF

J: TRBJ1-2
V: TRBV5-4
D: NA
size: NA
DNA: TGTGCCAGCAGCCCAGGACGGAGGCTTAACTATGGCTACACCTTC
CDR3: CASSPGRRLNYGYTF

J: TRBJ2-3
V: TRBV4-1
D: NA
size: NA
DNA: TGCGCCAGCAGCCAAGTCCGCGGTACGCAGTATTTT
CDR3: CASSQVRGTQYF

J: TRBJ2-3
V: TRBV19
D: NA
size: NA
DNA: TGTGCCAGTAGTGAGCGGGCGGGGAGCACAGATACGCAGTATTTT
CDR3: CASSERAGSTDTQYF

J: TRBJ1-1
V: TRBV3-1/TRBV3-2
D: NA
size: NA
DNA: TGTGCCAGCAGCCAAGGTGAGGCCACTGAAGCTTTCTTT
CDR3: CASSQGEATEAFF

J: TRBJ1-6
V: TRBV9
D: TRBD1
size: NA
DNA: TGTGCCAGCAGCGACGGGACAGGGGGCAATTCACCCCTCCACTTT
CDR3: CASSDGTGGNSPLHF

J: TRBJ2-3
V: TRBV19
D: NA
size: NA
DNA: TGTGCCAGTAGTATACAGGCCAGCCACACAGATACGCAGTATTTT
CDR3: CASSIQASHTDTQYF

J: TRBJ1-5
V: TRBV7-2
D: NA
size: NA
DNA: TGTGCCAGCAGCGAGCGACAGAATCAGCCCCAGCATTTT
CDR3: CASSERQNQPQHF

J: TRBJ1-1
V: TRBV7-2
D: NA
size: NA
DNA: TGTGCCAGCAGCTTAGGGTCGGGGGACACTGAAGCTTTCTTT
CDR3: CASSLGSGDTEAFF

J: TRBJ1-3
V: TRBV10-1
D: NA
size: NA
DNA: TGCGCCAGCAGTGAATCAGGAACGTCTGGAAACACCATATATTTT
CDR3: CASSESGTSGNTIYF

J: TRBJ1-4
V: TRBV5-1
D: NA
size: NA
DNA: TGCGCCAGCAGCTTGGGACACCGCAATGAAAAACTGTTTTTT
CDR3: CASSLGHRNEKLFF

J: TRBJ1-4
V: TRBV2
D: NA
size: once
DNA: TGTGCCAGCAGTGAAGGACAGTCGAACGTCAAACTGTTTTTT
CDR3: CASSEGQSNVKLFF

J: TRBJ2-2
V: TRBV19
D: NA
size: NA
DNA: TGTGCCAGTAGTGCTACAGGGTGGAACACCGGGGAGCTGTTTTTT
CDR3: CASSATGWNTGELFF

J: TRBJ2-2
V: TRBV4-3
D: NA
size: NA
DNA: TGCGCCAGCAGCCAAGGGTCAGGGAGGTGGTACACCGGGGAGCTGTTTTTT
CDR3: CASSQGSGRWYTGELFF

J: TRBJ2-3
V: TRBV19
D: NA
size: NA
DNA: TGTGCCAGTAGTATAAAGGGGTCGAACCCGAGGCAGTATTTT
CDR3: CASSIKGSNPRQYF

J: TRBJ1-5
V: TRBV15
D: NA
size: NA
DNA: TGTGCCACCAGCAGAGAGAGGGGGGGTCAGCCCCAGCATTTT
CDR3: CATSRERGGQPQHF

J: TRBJ1-4
V: TRBV7-9
D: NA
size: NA
DNA: TGTGCCAGCAGCTCCAGCCCGGGGGGCGAAAAACTGTTTTTT
CDR3: CASSSSPGGEKLFF

J: TRBJ2-5
V: TRBV7-2
D: TRBD1
size: once
DNA: TGTGCCAGCAGCTCAAGGGACAGCTACCAAGAGACCCAGTACTTC
CDR3: CASSSRDSYQETQYF

J: TRBJ2-7
V: TRBV7-9
D: NA
size: NA
DNA: TGTGCCAGCAGCTTAGGTTCTGCTCGGGAGCAGTACTTC
CDR3: CASSLGSAREQYF

J: TRBJ2-2
V: TRBV7-7
D: NA
size: once
DNA: TGTGCCAGCACTCCAATACAGGGCGGCACCGGGGAGCTGTTTTTT
CDR3: CASTPIQGGTGELFF

J: TRBJ2-1
V: TRBV24-1
D: TRBD1
size: NA
DNA: TGTGCCACTAGGGGGCCTGCCTCTTACAATGAGCAGTTCTTC
CDR3: CATRGPASYNEQFF

J: TRBJ1-1
V: TRBV20-1
D: TRBD1
size: NA
DNA: TGCAGTGCTAGTAAGGGACAGGGTAGGACTGAAGCTTTCTTT
CDR3: CSASKGQGRTEAFF

J: TRBJ1-2
V: TRBV6-4
D: TRBD1
size: NA
DNA: TGTGCCAGCAGTGACCCCCCAGGGGGCATCGGCTACACCTTC
CDR3: CASSDPPGGIGYTF

J: TRBJ1-5
V: TRBV7-7
D: NA
size: NA
DNA: TGTGCCAGCAGTCGACAGCACAATCAGCCCCAGCATTTT
CDR3: CASSRQHNQPQHF

J: TRBJ2-7
V: TRBV7-9
D: TRBD2
size: NA
DNA: TGTGCCAGCAGCCGACAAACAGCGGGAGTTGAAGAGCAGTACTTC
CDR3: CASSRQTAGVEEQYF

J: TRBJ1-1
V: TRBV18
D: TRBD1
size: NA
DNA: TGTGCCAGCTCACCAAGAACGACAGGGGGCCGAAACACTGAAGCTTTCTTT
CDR3: CASSPRTTGGRNTEAFF

J: TRBJ2-1
V: TRBV6-2/TRBV6-3
D: NA
size: many
DNA: TGTGCCAGCAGTTACTCTAGGAATGGAGCGAAACCGTACAATGAGCAGTTCTTC
CDR3: CASSYSRNGAKPYNEQFF

J: TRBJ2-3
V: TRBV4-3
D: NA
size: NA
DNA: TGCGCCAGCAGCCAAGATTGGTTAGCTTCAGATACGCAGTATTTT
CDR3: CASSQDWLASDTQYF

J: TRBJ1-5
V: TRBV4-1
D: NA
size: NA
DNA: TGCGCCAGCAGCCGCTCGAGGGCTTTAAGCAATCAGCCCCAGCATTTT
CDR3: CASSRSRALSNQPQHF

J: TRBJ1-1
V: TRBV6-4
D: TRBD1
size: NA
DNA: TGTGCCAGCGGAGACAGGGGGAGTCGAGCAGCTTTCTTT
CDR3: CASGDRGSRAAFF

J: TRBJ1-5
V: TRBV9
D: NA
size: NA
DNA: TGTGCCAGCAGCGTAGGCGGGAGGAGCAATCAGCCCCAGCATTTT
CDR3: CASSVGGRSNQPQHF